This TCR beta chain stems from a study of shared clonotypes between healthy human individuals. V dropped 6 bases and J dropped 5; count of bases not matched to a gene: 6. Germline V gene sequence: CDR1 MDHEN, CDR2 SYDVKM. This CDR3 is 14 amino acids long. All of the donors resided in Nashville, Tennessee, and each was a Caucasian adult. Libraries were prepared by immunoSEQ multiplex PCR; TCRdb keeps only in-frame clonotypes and omits some of them. The data show about 680,000 clones, around 73% seen once. Study-level results: Naive subsets usually exceeded memory subsets in estimated richness. Between a few donors, naive CD4 clonotypes were shared at a level of around 4.8%.

On this clone: The antigen remains undetermined.

This TCR came from a woman aged 30 to 39 in good health. This chain joins TRBV28 and TRBJ1-4; TRBD1 matches at 7 bases. Sequences were obtained from memory CD4+ T cells sorted from blood. Stated subset: CD45RA-negative fraction. For the CDR3, the DNA is TGTGCCAGCAGCTCGGGACAGAGAAATGAAAAACTGTTTTTT. The encoded protein is CASSSGQRNEKLFF.